This T cell receptor beta chain was identified during a study of T cells in Graves' hyperthyroidism and ophthalmopathy. RNA transcripts gave rise to amplified TCR beta CDR3 regions. A set of HTBI primers served as the primers for a first-round RT-PCR of the TCR CDR3. MiXCR, applied by TCRdb to the multiplex PCR reads, yields one record per CDR3 protein. Among about 600,000 distinct CDR3 sequences listed, 12% to 15% were seen once. Trimming cost V 7 bases and J 3 bases; bases outside gene matches: 7. The germline V gene encodes CDR1 SQVTM and CDR2 ANQGSEA. CDR3 length: 14 amino acids. This TCR was recovered from a woman between 18 and 29 years old with Graves' ophthalmopathy. Sequenced material: blood. This chain links TRBV29-1 with TRBJ2-3, with 10 bases lining up with TRBD1. CDR3 amino acids: CSGDRGRFTDTQYF. CDR3 DNA: TGCAGCGGGGACAGGGGCCGCTTTACAGATACGCAGTATTTT.